This TCR beta chain was recorded in a study of T cell responses to AZD1222 COVID-19 vaccine (dated by TCRdb to the early 2020s). In terms of the full investigation: AZD1222 recipients given second doses at about 4 weeks or at about 12 weeks were pooled, since spike-specific TCR depth and breadth were not found to differ between the two schedules. TCR sequencing was performed for about 250 trial participants, of whom roughly 200 were given two doses of AZD1222 and about 25 were given two doses of MenACWY control vaccine. Trial participants were enrolled by age into 18-55, 56-69 and 70-plus year subgroups, with approximately 160, 26 and 62 TCR-sequenced participants respectively.

The intended sense of this specimen's time point label: baseline before first vaccination. Vaccinee samples were obtained from the UK trials COV001 and COV002, which included a single-blind randomized controlled phase 2/3 trial of AZD1222 (ChAdOx1 nCoV-19) in healthy adults. Trial participant PBMC samples were collected at day 0 and day 28 after the second dose for TCRbeta chain sequencing. The CDR3 regions of human TCRbeta chains were analyzed by immunosequencing. The authors' analysis ran thus. Repertoire TCRs were matched against a reference library of SARS-CoV-2-specific TCRs generated with the MIRA antigen-specificity platform. Breadth was defined as the fraction of unique TCRs that were SARS-CoV-2-associated. Depth was defined as the fraction of total T cells that were SARS-CoV-2-associated. Each spike-specific TCR was assigned to its reactive spike region and to a CD4 or CD8 class using the MIRA data. Log10-transformed breadth and depth values were compared by one-way ANOVA with Sidak's multiple comparisons tests. TCRdb provides this immuneACCESS table in a form limited to in-frame rearrangements. Some clones are lacking; in checked studies, under half of them reflect an unresolved V gene, and why the rest are absent is not known. V, J and clone size are those of that table, while D and trimming were read from the DNA. Present in this sample are some 100,000 clones, 85% to 90% of which were seen just once. The ten largest account for roughly 17% of the sample.

A note on this clone: Its antigen is currently not known. No much larger clone exists at a distance of one base, and base qualities are not known.

Study-wide findings and limitations: Because no samples from the day 14 peak response were available, repertoires could be characterized only after the peak T cell response. Vaccine-associated CD4 TCRs spanned the whole spike protein, with dominant responses in regions 160-218 and 743-854. A significant rise in spike-specific TCR breadth and depth was observed after two AZD1222 doses relative to day 0 and relative to MenACWY recipients. Participants were mostly white British and included more females than males, and it was suggested by the authors that clonal diversity may have been underestimated. Only a handful of AZD1222 recipients were SARS-CoV-2 seropositive at baseline, limiting conclusions about previously exposed vaccinees. Reportedly, almost half of the unique spike-specific TCRs recognized epitopes lying outside the regions that are mutated in the B.1.351 and B.1.1.7 variants. The 56-69-year group was small, and its depth increase did not reach significance, likely because of low power.

At the junction V is shortened by 1 base and J by 7 bases, with 18 bases in between. CDR1 and CDR2 were assigned from the germline V gene as SGHRS and YFSETQ. The CDR3 starts with the cysteine, ends with the phenylalanine, and has 15 residues. Here the CDR3 DNA is all that survives: 45 bases in frame from base 1. This receptor chain uses TRBV5-1 and TRBJ2-7; the D region may be TRBD1 or TRBD2, each matching 5 bases equally. The TCR originated in an adult in good health. The sample consisted of peripheral blood, taken on day 0 of AZD1222 vaccination. This receptor has the CDR3 CASSLTTGRPSEQYF. The bases are TGCGCCAGCAGCTTGACCACGGGACGACCCTCGGAGCAGTACTTC.